The T cell receptor beta chain under discussion was sequenced for a study of blood T cell repertoires in COVID-19 (TCRdb year 2020). Notes on the research overall: Collaborator samples came from the United States, Italy and Spain and covered acute and convalescent phases of COVID-19. Subjects who had been exposed to COVID-19, were actively infected with it, or had recovered from it provided the deeply sampled blood TCRbeta repertoires that made up the dataset. Sample metadata almost always included a de-identified subject ID, COVID-19 status, age in years and sex. Where available, HLA class I and class II types were taken from metadata supplied by the sample provider and were not determined by assay-based typing. The material from the prospective study consisted of cDNA or gDNA derived from T cells, B-cell-depleted T cells, or PBMCs. Samples were obtained from the ongoing ImmuneRACE study (first 160 participants) and from 1,000 to 1,500 subjects provided by 6 global collaborators. The repertoires were made available in a free public database intended to serve as a resource for research on the immune response to SARS-CoV-2. What the study reported, not specific to this receptor: The amount of clinical and demographic metadata varied by source and participant and was provided uncurated.

TCRbeta CDR3 regions were amplified from genomic DNA by means of the immunoSEQ Assay, a bias-controlled multiplex PCR. The authors' pipeline ran thus. Nucleated cell counts per sample were estimated from amplification of reference gene primers within the assay. To quantify the absolute abundance of each unique TCRbeta CDR3 rearrangement, sequence reads were collapsed and filtered. For each sample, productive Simpson clonality was calculated by taking the square root of Simpson's diversity index across productive rearrangements. TCRdb obtained this table from immuneACCESS and retained in-frame rearrangements with V and J assigned. These tables miss some clones; where compared with another copy, unresolved V genes account for less than half of the shortfall, and the remainder is unexplained. Clonal size and the V and J genes are those of that table, whereas D and trimming came from the DNA. For this sample there are some 54,000 clones; roughly four fifths appear just once. About 2% of the sample rests with the top ten.

CDR1 SGHRS and CDR2 YFSETQ were looked up in the germline V gene. There are 14 amino acids in the CDR3, from cysteine to phenylalanine inclusive. Solely the CDR3 DNA is kept, with 42 bases framed from the first base. V and J are truncated by 4 bases and 9 bases respectively, leaving an intervening sequence of 14 bases. Whole blood was collected in K2EDTA tubes by collaborating institutions according to the institutions' own protocols. Collaborator samples were shipped for TCRbeta analysis as frozen whole blood, isolated PBMCs, or DNA extracted from either sample type. Turning to this clone: Which antigen it targets is not known. One base away there is no much larger clone; base qualities are not given.

The TCR was taken from a woman in her sixties with acute or convalescent COVID-19. Input material: peripheral blood. This receptor chain uses TRBV5-1 and TRBJ1-6; no confident D gene assignment can be made. The bases are TGCGCCAGCAGCCCTACAACGGAGGCTTCACCCCTCCACTTT. Its translation is CASSPTTEASPLHF. Reference TRBV5-1 and TRBJ1-6 proteins supply the regions before and after the CDR3; the full variable domain is: KAGVTQTPRYLIKTRGQQVTLSCSPISGHRSVSWYQQTPGQGLQFLFEYFSETQRNKGNFPGRFSGRQFSNSRSEMNVSTLELGDSALYLCASSPTTEASPLHFGNGTRLTVT.